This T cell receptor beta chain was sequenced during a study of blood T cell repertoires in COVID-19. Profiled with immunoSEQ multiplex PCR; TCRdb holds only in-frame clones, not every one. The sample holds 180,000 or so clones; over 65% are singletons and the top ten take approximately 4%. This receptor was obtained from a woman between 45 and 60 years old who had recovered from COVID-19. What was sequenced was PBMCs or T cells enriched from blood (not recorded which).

CDR3 residues: CASSTTGFDSNQPQHF. CDR3 DNA sequence: TGTGCCAGCAGTACCACAGGTTTCGATAGCAATCAGCCCCAGCATTTT. The chain links TRBV27 to TRBJ1-5, with a weak D call TRBD1 (5 bases). Germline V gives CDR1 MNHEY, CDR2 SMNVEV (reference sequence). Trimming cost V 5 bases and J 0 bases, with 14 bases left between them. This CDR3 has 16 residues.